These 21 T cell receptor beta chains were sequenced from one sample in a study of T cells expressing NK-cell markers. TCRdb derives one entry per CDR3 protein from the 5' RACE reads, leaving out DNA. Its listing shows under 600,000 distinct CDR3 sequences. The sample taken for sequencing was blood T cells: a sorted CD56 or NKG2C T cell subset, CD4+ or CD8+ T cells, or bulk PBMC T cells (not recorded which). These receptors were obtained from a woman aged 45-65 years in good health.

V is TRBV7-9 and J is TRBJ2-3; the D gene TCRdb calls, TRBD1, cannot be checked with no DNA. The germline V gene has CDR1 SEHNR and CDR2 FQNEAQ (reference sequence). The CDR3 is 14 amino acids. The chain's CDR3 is CASLRQGAGDTQYF.

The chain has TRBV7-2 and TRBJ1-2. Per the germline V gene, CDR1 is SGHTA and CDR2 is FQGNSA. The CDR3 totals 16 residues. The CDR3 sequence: CASSLRQNLANYGYTF.

CDR3 loop: CASSKAGTHNTEAFF. The chain recombines TRBV12-3 or TRBV12-4 with TRBJ1-1; TCRdb gives TRBD1 as the D gene, but with no DNA this cannot be confirmed. The CDR3 loop spans 15 amino acids.

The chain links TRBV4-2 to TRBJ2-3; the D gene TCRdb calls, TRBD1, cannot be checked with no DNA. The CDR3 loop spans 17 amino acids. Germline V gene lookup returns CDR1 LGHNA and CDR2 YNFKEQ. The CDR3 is CASSQESLRERPDTQYF.

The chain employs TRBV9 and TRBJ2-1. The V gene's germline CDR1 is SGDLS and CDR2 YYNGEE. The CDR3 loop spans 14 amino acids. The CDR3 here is CASSATVESNEQFF. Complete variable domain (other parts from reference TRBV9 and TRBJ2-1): DSGVTQTPKHLITATGQRVTLRCSPRSGDLSVYWYQQSLDQGLQFLIQYYNGEERAKGNILERFSAQQFPDLHSELNLSSLELGDSALYFCASSATVESNEQFFGPGTRLTVL.

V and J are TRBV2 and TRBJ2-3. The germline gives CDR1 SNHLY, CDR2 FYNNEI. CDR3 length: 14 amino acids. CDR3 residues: CASSELGRTDTQYF.

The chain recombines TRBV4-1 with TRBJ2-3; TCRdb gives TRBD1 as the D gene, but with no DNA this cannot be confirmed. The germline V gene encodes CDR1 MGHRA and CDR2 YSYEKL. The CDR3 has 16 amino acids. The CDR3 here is CASSQETGLAKDTQYF.

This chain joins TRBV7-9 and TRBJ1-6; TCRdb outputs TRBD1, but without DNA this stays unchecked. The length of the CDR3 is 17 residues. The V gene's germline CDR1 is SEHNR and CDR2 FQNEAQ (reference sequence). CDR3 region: CASSYGTGGSYNSPLHF.

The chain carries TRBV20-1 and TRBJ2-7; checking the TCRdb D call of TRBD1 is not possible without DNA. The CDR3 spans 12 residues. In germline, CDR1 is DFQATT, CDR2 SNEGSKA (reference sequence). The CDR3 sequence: CSAISGAKEQYF.

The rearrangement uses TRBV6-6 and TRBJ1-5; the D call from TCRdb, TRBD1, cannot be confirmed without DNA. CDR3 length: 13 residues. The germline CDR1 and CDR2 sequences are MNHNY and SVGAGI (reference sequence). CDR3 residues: CAGGGSFNQPQHF.

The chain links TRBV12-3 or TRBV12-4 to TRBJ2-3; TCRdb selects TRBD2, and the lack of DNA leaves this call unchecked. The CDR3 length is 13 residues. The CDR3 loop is CASTLSMADTQYF.

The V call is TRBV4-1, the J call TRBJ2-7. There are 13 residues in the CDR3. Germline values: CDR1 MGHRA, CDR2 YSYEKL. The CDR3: CASSGPFKDEQYF.

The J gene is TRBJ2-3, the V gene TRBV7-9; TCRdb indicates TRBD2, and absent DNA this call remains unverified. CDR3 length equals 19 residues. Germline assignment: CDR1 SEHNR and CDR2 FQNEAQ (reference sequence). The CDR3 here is CASSLAGRDQIPDTDTQYF.

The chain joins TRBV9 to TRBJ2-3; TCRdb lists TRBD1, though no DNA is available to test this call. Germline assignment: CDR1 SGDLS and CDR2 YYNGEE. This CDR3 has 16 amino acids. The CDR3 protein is CASSRIGAPSTDTQYF. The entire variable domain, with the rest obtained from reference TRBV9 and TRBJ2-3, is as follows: DSGVTQTPKHLITATGQRVTLRCSPRSGDLSVYWYQQSLDQGLQFLIQYYNGEERAKGNILERFSAQQFPDLHSELNLSSLELGDSALYFCASSRIGAPSTDTQYFGPGTRLTVL.

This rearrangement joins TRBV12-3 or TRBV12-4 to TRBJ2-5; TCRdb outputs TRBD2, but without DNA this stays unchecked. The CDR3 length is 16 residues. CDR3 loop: CASSPLPGLAQETQYF.

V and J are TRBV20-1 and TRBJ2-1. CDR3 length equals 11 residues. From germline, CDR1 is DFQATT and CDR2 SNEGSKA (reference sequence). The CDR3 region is CSATNNNEQFF.

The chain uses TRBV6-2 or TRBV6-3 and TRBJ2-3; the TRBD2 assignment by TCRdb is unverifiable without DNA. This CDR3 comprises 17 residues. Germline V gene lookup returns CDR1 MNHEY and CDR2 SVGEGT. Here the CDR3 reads CASSYPNGGKVTDTQYF.

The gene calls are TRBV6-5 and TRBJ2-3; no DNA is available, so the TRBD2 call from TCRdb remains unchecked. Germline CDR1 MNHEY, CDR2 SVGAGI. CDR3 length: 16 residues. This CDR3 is CASHGDQGGGTDTQYF.

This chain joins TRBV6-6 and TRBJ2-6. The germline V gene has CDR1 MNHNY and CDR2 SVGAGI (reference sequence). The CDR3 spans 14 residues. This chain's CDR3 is CASSAESGANVLTF.

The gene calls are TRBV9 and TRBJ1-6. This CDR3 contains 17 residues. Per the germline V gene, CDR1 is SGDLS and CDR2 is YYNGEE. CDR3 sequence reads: CASSGLEGGSYNSPLHF.

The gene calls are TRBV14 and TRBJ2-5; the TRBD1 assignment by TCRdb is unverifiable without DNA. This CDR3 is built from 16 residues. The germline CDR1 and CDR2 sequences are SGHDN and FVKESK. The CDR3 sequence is CASSQVSGGYQETQYF.